This T cell receptor (beta chain) derives from a study of neurological immune-mediated disorders. Regarding the study as a whole: Falling below healthy controls, multiple sclerosis showed the least TCR clonal expansion, while HTLV-1-associated myelopathy showed the most.

Concerning this clonotype: Antigen: not known.

The cDNA was synthesized by 5'RACE incorporating 10-nucleotide random UMIs. From the 5' RACE reads, TCRdb called clonotypes with MiXCR, one entry per CDR3 protein. The data show 80,000 or so distinct CDR3 sequences, 9.4% seen once. The CDR3 totals 12 residues. Germline V gene sequence: CDR1 SQVTM, CDR2 ANQGSEA. Trimming pared 4 bases from V and 7 bases from J, leaving 13 bases between. The unsorted libraries originated from 2 million PBMCs kept at -80 C. The gene calls are TRBV29-1 and TRBJ2-5, with D hard to call. The sample consisted of PBMCs. This receptor was taken from a man aged 50 or older in good health. For the CDR3, the DNA is TGCAGCGTTGTTGAAACGCGAGGGACCCAGTACTTC. It specifies CSVVETRGTQYF.